This TCR beta chain was found in a study of blood T cell repertoires in COVID-19. Study details: Specimens from acute and convalescent COVID-19 originated in the United States, Italy and Spain.

Germline V gene sequence: CDR1 MGHDK, CDR2 SYGVNS. This CDR3 is 11 amino acids long. V gave up 5 bases and J gave up 4 bases, with 6 bases separating them. The data were produced by immunoSEQ multiplex PCR, yet TCRdb's version contains in-frame clones alone and is incomplete. The table has roughly 500,000 clones, about 88% seen once. The receptor's source is a man between 18 and 35 years old with COVID-19, enrolled during active disease. The sequencing sample was made of peripheral blood. The chain is built from TRBV25-1 and TRBJ2-7; D might be TRBD1 (6 bases). The CDR3 here is CASSQGYEQYF. CDR3 DNA sequence: TGTGCCAGCAGTCAGGGGTACGAGCAGTACTTC.